The clone carrying this T cell receptor beta chain was counted only a few times. Its antigen is still unknown. The data were taken from a study of blood T cells in healthy people across ages. Study-wide findings and caveats: Older age coincided with a roughly linear decline in TCR beta diversity per million T cells.

Donation came from healthy Caucasian individuals in Russia who were aged roughly 6 to 95. Extraction yielded at least 5 micrograms of total RNA per sample. For the second PCR, which ran for 7 to 11 cycles, a sample-barcoded 5' primer and a J-beta primer mix were used. TCRdb reanalysed the 5' RACE reads using MiXCR and keeps one entry per CDR3 protein. The table lists 450,000 to 600,000 distinct CDR3 sequences, around 27% of them singletons. Germline V lookup: CDR1 SGDLS, CDR2 YYNGEE. This CDR3 spans 15 amino acids. V gave up 0 bases and J gave up 3 bases, with 13 bases separating them. The same specimen was also included in a second study, on T cells of mothers and their children. That study reports: Each donor was one of three healthy Caucasian mothers or one of their six children.

The J gene is TRBJ2-7, the V gene TRBV9, with D maybe TRBD1 (5 bases). The clonotype was recovered from a boy aged 2 to 10 in good health. The specimen was blood. The CDR3 sequence is CASSVEPRGIYEQYF. The CDR3 coding sequence is TGTGCCAGCAGCGTAGAACCTAGGGGCATCTACGAGCAGTACTTC. Full variable domain (missing parts from reference TRBV9 and TRBJ2-7): DSGVTQTPKHLITATGQRVTLRCSPRSGDLSVYWYQQSLDQGLQFLIQYYNGEERAKGNILERFSAQQFPDLHSELNLSSLELGDSALYFCASSVEPRGIYEQYFGPGTRLTVT.